The 20 T cell receptor beta chains in this list originate from one sample, sequenced in a study of blood T cell repertoires in COVID-19. Only in-frame clones appear in the TCRdb table, and some are missing; sequencing was by immunoSEQ multiplex PCR. Of roughly 70,000 clones listed, about 70% are singletons. The sequenced material came from peripheral blood. Every receptor here comes from a man aged 60-69 years with acute or convalescent COVID-19.

V gene TRBV6-5 combines with J gene TRBJ2-5; 10 bases map to TRBD2. This CDR3 is 14 amino acids long. Per the germline V gene, CDR1 is MNHEY and CDR2 is SVGAGI. V was clipped by 8 bases and J by 5 bases; unmatched bases: 8. CDR3 coding DNA: TGTGCCAGCGCTTGGAGCGGGGGGGCGGAGACCCAGTACTTC. It yields the protein CASAWSGGAETQYF.

The chain has TRBV24-1 and TRBJ2-2; 9 bases are a match to TRBD2. The CDR3 sequence is 17 residues long. V was pared by 4 bases and J by 0 bases, with 5 bases of the junction left unmatched. Germline loops: CDR1 KGHDR, CDR2 SFDVKD. CDR3 amino acids: CATSEGRLAANTGELFF. For the CDR3, the DNA is TGTGCCACCAGTGAAGGGAGACTAGCGGCGAACACCGGGGAGCTGTTTTTT.

The chain uses TRBV19 and TRBJ2-1; 10 bases are shared with TRBD2. CDR3 length equals 18 residues. V dropped 2 bases and J dropped 4; count of bases not matched to a gene: 11. Germline CDR1 is LNHDA and CDR2 is SQIVND (reference sequence). In DNA form, the CDR3 reads TGTGCCAGTAGTATAAGGGAATTCACTAGCGGGAAGTACAATGAGCAGTTCTTC. As protein: CASSIREFTSGKYNEQFF.

This clone came up many times. This sequence joins TRBV19 and TRBJ1-1, with D unresolved. CDR1 and CDR2 (germline): LNHDA, SQIVND (reference sequence). V lost 5 bases, J lost 4 bases, and 11 bases lay in between. The CDR3 loop spans 13 amino acids. The CDR3 nucleotides read TGTGCCAGTAGTCCCCCGGCGGGCACTGAAGCTTTCTTT. Protein: CASSPPAGTEAFF.

This chain joins TRBV11-3 and TRBJ2-1; tentative D call: TRBD1 (6 bases). V dropped 1 base and J dropped 5 bases, with 6 bases sitting between them. Germline CDR1 SGHNT, CDR2 YENEEA. CDR3 length: 13 amino acids. Here the CDR3 DNA reads TGTGCCAGCAGCTTAGGGACAGACAATGAGCAGTTCTTC. It is translated as CASSLGTDNEQFF.

J is TRBJ1-6 and V is TRBV20-1; no clear D. Per the germline V gene, CDR1 is DFQATT and CDR2 is SNEGSKA (reference sequence). The CDR3 consists of 14 residues. Trimming removed 3 bases from V and 5 bases from J, with 11 bases in between. The CDR3 spells CSASVGGDNSPLHF. The CDR3 nucleotides are TGCAGTGCTAGTGTAGGAGGAGATAATTCACCCCTCCACTTT.

DNA of the CDR3: TGTGCCAGTACCCTAAACCGGGACAGGGGGTCTGAAGCTTTCTTT. Translation gives CASTLNRDRGSEAFF. The chain has TRBV19 and TRBJ1-1, with 11 nucleotides matching TRBD1. Germline CDR1 reads LNHDA; CDR2 reads SQIVND (reference sequence). The CDR3 runs 15 residues. The J segment lost 6 bases and the V segment lost 7 bases, leaving 10 bases of the junction unmatched.

This clone was detected only a few times. The V and J genes are TRBV5-6 and TRBJ2-7; D possibly corresponds to TRBD1 (6 bases). Trimming took off 4 bases at V and 3 bases at J, with 23 bases between the two ends. This CDR3 is 17 amino acids long. CDR1 SGHDT and CDR2 YYEEEE come from the germline V gene. Here the CDR3 reads CASSPETGSIAGYEQYF. The CDR3 nucleotides read TGTGCCAGCAGCCCGGAGACAGGTTCGATAGCCGGCTACGAGCAGTACTTC. The full variable domain, rest sourced from reference TRBV5-6 and TRBJ2-7, is DAGVTQSPTHLIKTRGQQVTLRCSPKSGHDTVSWYQQALGQGPQFIFQYYEEEERQRGNFPDRFSGHQFPNYSSELNVNALLLGDSALYLCASSPETGSIAGYEQYFGPGTRLTVT.

This clone was observed a handful of times. The chain joins TRBV2 to TRBJ1-3; D is undetermined. From germline, CDR1 is SNHLY and CDR2 FYNNEI. The CDR3 length is 15 residues. The V and J ends lost 6 bases and 3 bases respectively, with 15 bases between them. This CDR3 is CASRKGAVGGNTIYF. The CDR3 nucleotides are TGTGCCAGCAGGAAGGGAGCAGTAGGTGGAAACACCATATATTTT.

The sample holds one count of this clone. This CDR3 reads CASSFLAGVTDTQYF. CDR3 in DNA: TGTGCCAGCAGTTTTTTAGCGGGAGTTACGGATACGCAGTATTTT. V is TRBV28 and J is TRBJ2-3; 9 bases map to TRBD2. Germline CDR1 reads MDHEN; CDR2 reads SYDVKM. After removal of 3 bases from V and 6 bases from J, the junction contained 7 bases not matched to a gene. The CDR3 sequence is 15 residues long.

The J gene is TRBJ2-5, the V gene TRBV10-1, with D maybe TRBD1 (6 bases). Germline loops: CDR1 WNHNN, CDR2 SYGVQD (reference sequence). The V end lost 6 bases, the J end lost 4 bases, and 12 bases lay between the germline ends. The CDR3 runs 13 residues. CDR3 DNA sequence: TGCGCCAGCAGCCTACAGGGTGGAGAGACCCAGTACTTC. This sequence encodes CASSLQGGETQYF.

The chain recombines TRBV5-1 with TRBJ2-2, with D possibly TRBD1 on 6 matching bases. The CDR3 consists of 14 residues. V gave up 4 bases and J gave up 3 bases, with 10 bases separating them. In germline, CDR1 is SGHRS, CDR2 YFSETQ. As DNA, the CDR3 is TGCGCCAGCAGCCTGGGACATGACACCGGGGAGCTGTTTTTT. It is translated as CASSLGHDTGELFF.

CDR3 amino acids: CASSIRQTDLYNSPLHF. The CDR3 DNA reads as TGTGCCAGTAGTATTCGACAGACCGATCTCTATAATTCACCCCTCCACTTT. J is TRBJ1-6 and V is TRBV19; tentative D call: TRBD1 (5 bases). CDR3 length: 17 residues. Per the germline V gene, CDR1 is LNHDA and CDR2 is SQIVND (reference sequence). Trimming shortened V by 3 bases and J by 3 bases, and 15 bases separated the two germline ends.

This chain links TRBV6-6 with TRBJ2-2; 7 nucleotides line up with TRBD2. The trim removed 2 bases at V and 4 bases at J, leaving 7 bases unmatched. The germline V gene encodes CDR1 MNHNY and CDR2 SVGAGI (reference sequence). This CDR3 has 16 residues. The CDR3 is CASSYPWGGSTGELFF. CDR3 coding DNA: TGTGCCAGCAGTTACCCTTGGGGGGGGAGCACCGGGGAGCTGTTTTTT.

J is TRBJ1-2 and V is TRBV6-5, with a tentative D call TRBD1 (5 bases). Trimming took off 5 bases at V and 1 base at J, with 11 bases between the two ends. The germline CDR1 and CDR2 sequences are MNHEY and SVGAGI. The CDR3 contains 14 residues. This CDR3 is CASSRGEVNYGYTF. CDR3 DNA: TGTGCCAGCAGTCGGGGGGAGGTTAACTATGGCTACACCTTC.

The chain carries TRBV11-2 and TRBJ1-2; D uncertain. Trimming stripped 0 bases from V and 6 bases from J, with 20 bases between. Germline V gene data show CDR1 as SGHAT and CDR2 as FQNNGV. The CDR3 has 17 residues. CDR3 sequence reads: CASSLDVGVRGADGYTF. Written as DNA, the CDR3 is TGTGCCAGCAGCTTAGATGTTGGGGTTCGGGGAGCCGATGGCTACACCTTC.

The J gene is TRBJ1-3, the V gene TRBV15, with TRBD1 as a possible D gene (5 bases). The CDR3 runs to 16 residues. The V end was cut by 1 base, the J end by 1 base, with 11 bases between. Per germline, CDR1 LNHNV and CDR2 YYDKDF (reference sequence). In DNA form, the CDR3 reads TGTGCCACCAGCAGAGGGACAATGGGATCTGGAAACACCATATATTTT. Its protein is CATSRGTMGSGNTIYF.

V gene TRBV11-3 combines with J gene TRBJ2-1; the D gene is possibly TRBD1 (5 bases). Trimming shortened V by 3 bases and J by 4 bases, and 7 bases separated the two germline ends. This CDR3 has 13 residues. Per the germline V gene, CDR1 is SGHNT and CDR2 is YENEEA. CDR3 residues: CASSFNRYNEQFF. The CDR3 bases are TGTGCCAGCAGCTTCAACAGGTACAATGAGCAGTTCTTC.

The rearrangement joins TRBV24-1 to TRBJ2-5; 7 bases fit TRBD2. V shed 6 bases, J shed 2 bases, and the junction held 11 bases outside the gene matches. The CDR3 runs 16 residues. CDR1 and CDR2 from the germline V gene are KGHDR and SFDVKD. CDR3 bases: TGTGCCACCAGTTCATCCCGGGACTACAATCAAGAGACCCAGTACTTC. This gives the protein CATSSSRDYNQETQYF.

The genes are TRBV7-2 and TRBJ2-3; TRBD2 is a possible D gene (5 bases). This CDR3 is 13 amino acids long. Germline V gene lookup returns CDR1 SGHTA and CDR2 FQGNSA. Trimming shortened V by 0 bases and J by 5 bases, and 6 bases separated the two germline ends. CDR3 sequence reads: CASSLARVDTQYF. Here the CDR3 DNA reads TGTGCCAGCAGCTTAGCGAGGGTAGATACGCAGTATTTT.